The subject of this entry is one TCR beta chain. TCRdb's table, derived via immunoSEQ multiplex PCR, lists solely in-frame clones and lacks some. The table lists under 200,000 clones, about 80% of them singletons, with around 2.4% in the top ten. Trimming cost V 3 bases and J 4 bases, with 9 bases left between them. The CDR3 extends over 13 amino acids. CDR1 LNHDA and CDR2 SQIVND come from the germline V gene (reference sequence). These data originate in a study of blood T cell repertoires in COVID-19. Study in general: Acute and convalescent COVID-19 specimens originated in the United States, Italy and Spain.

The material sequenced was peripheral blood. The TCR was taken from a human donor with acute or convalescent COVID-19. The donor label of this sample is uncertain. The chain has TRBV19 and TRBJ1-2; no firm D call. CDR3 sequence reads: CASSIQVGYGYTF. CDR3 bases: TGTGCCAGTAGTATTCAGGTGGGCTATGGCTACACCTTC.